These T cell receptor beta chains were read from a single sample in a study of T cell responses to AZD1222 COVID-19 vaccine. Method: immunoSEQ multiplex PCR; TCRdb's copy keeps in-frame clones and lacks some. The sample contains 150,000 to 200,000 clones, around 94% of which appear only once. Sequencing used peripheral blood, obtained 28 days after the second AZD1222 dose. These receptors were taken from an adult who received the AZD1222 COVID-19 vaccine. Each CDR3 is given with its conserved first and last residue. D genes are given only for firm matches. Not every row has a clone size; where given, it reads once, few, many or a size class.

TRBV6-5	15	TRBJ1-3	few	-	CASTVDRYSGNTIYF	TGTGCCAGCACGGTGGACCGCTATTCTGGAAACACCATATATTTT
TRBV30	15	TRBJ1-2	-	-	CAWSAPMDSNYGYTF	TGTGCCTGGAGTGCCCCTATGGACAGTAACTATGGCTACACCTTC
TRBV15	13	TRBJ1-1	-	-	CATSEIQGFSAFF	TGTGCCACCAGCGAAATACAGGGTTTTTCTGCTTTCTTT
TRBV27	15	TRBJ1-4	-	-	CASGARGRSNEKLFF	TGTGCCTCGGGGGCGCGGGGGCGATCTAATGAAAAACTGTTTTTT
TRBV5-4	15	TRBJ2-1	-	-	CASSWVGTGDAGQFF	TGTGCCAGCAGCTGGGTAGGGACGGGAGATGCGGGGCAGTTCTTC
TRBV9	17	TRBJ1-2	-	-	CASSVSSWGDANYGYTF	TGTGCCAGCAGCGTTTCCTCGTGGGGAGATGCTAACTATGGCTACACCTTC
TRBV30	11	TRBJ2-3	-	TRBD2	CASGGTDTQYF	TGTGCCAGCGGGGGCACAGATACGCAGTATTTT
TRBV6-5	13	TRBJ1-2	-	-	CASSLAPHKGYTF	TGTGCCAGCAGTTTAGCTCCCCATAAGGGCTACACCTTC
TRBV15	12	TRBJ1-1	-	-	CATQQGSSEAFF	TGTGCCACACAACAGGGCTCATCTGAAGCTTTCTTT
TRBV9	19	TRBJ1-1	-	-	CASSPRPVGGVLLNTEAFF	TGTGCCAGCAGCCCTCGCCCAGTTGGAGGGGTATTGCTGAACACTGAAGCTTTCTTT
TRBV28	14	TRBJ2-2	-	-	CASKKRGYTGELFF	TGTGCCAGTAAGAAGAGAGGGTACACCGGGGAGCTGTTTTTT
TRBV7-6	14	TRBJ2-7	once	TRBD1	CASSLRDSSYEQYF	TGTGCCAGCAGCTTAAGGGACAGCTCCTACGAGCAGTACTTC
TRBV6-2/TRBV6-3	14	TRBJ1-2	-	-	CASSGRGGDYGYTF	TGTGCCAGCAGCGGTCGTGGGGGTGACTATGGCTACACCTTC
TRBV30	15	TRBJ2-1	-	TRBD2	CASPRAGGLYNEQFF	TGTGCCTCACCACGAGCGGGAGGGCTATACAATGAGCAGTTCTTC
TRBV5-1	15	TRBJ1-3	-	-	CASSPDILSGNTIYF	TGCGCCAGCAGCCCGGACATTCTCTCTGGAAACACCATATATTTT
TRBV10-3	13	TRBJ2-3	-	-	CAISGGYGDTQYF	TGTGCCATCAGTGGGGGGTATGGAGATACGCAGTATTTT
TRBV2	11	TRBJ2-3	-	-	CASSFGDTQYF	TGTGCCAGCAGTTTTGGGGATACGCAGTATTTT
TRBV10-3	13	TRBJ1-2	few	-	CAVRGRFDYGYTF	TGTGCCGTCCGGGGTAGGTTCGACTATGGCTACACCTTC
TRBV2	15	TRBJ2-7	once	-	CASSEALAGMYEQYF	TGTGCCAGCAGTGAAGCCCTTGCTGGCATGTACGAGCAGTACTTC
TRBV6-2/TRBV6-3	12	TRBJ1-6	-	-	CASSYRSSPLHF	TGTGCCAGCAGTTACAGGAGTTCACCCCTCCACTTT
TRBV6-6	12	TRBJ1-2	-	-	CASSVGAYGYTF	TGTGCCAGCAGTGTAGGGGCGTATGGCTACACCTTC
TRBV6-1	15	TRBJ2-5	-	-	CASSEPGRRQETQYF	TGTGCCAGCAGTGAACCCGGACGGAGACAAGAGACCCAGTACTTC
TRBV4-2	15	TRBJ2-7	-	TRBD1	CASSLNPTGPYEQYF	TGTGCCAGCAGCCTAAACCCGACAGGGCCCTACGAGCAGTACTTC
TRBV11-3	15	TRBJ2-1	-	TRBD2	CASSSGLVTDNEQFF	TGTGCCAGCAGCTCCGGACTAGTGACCGACAATGAGCAGTTCTTC
TRBV6-5	11	TRBJ2-7	-	-	CASLNRGLQYF	TGTGCCAGCCTGAATCGGGGTCTGCAGTACTTC
TRBV9	15	TRBJ1-1	-	TRBD1	CASSVTGTANTEAFF	TGTGCCAGCAGCGTAACGGGGACAGCGAACACTGAAGCTTTCTTT
TRBV5-4	15	TRBJ1-1	-	-	CASSLGRGPNTEAFF	TGTGCCAGCAGCTTGGGGAGGGGCCCGAACACTGAAGCTTTCTTT
TRBV4-1	14	TRBJ2-7	-	TRBD2	CASRPTSGTYEQYF	TGCGCCAGCAGGCCAACTAGCGGCACCTACGAGCAGTACTTC
TRBV7-8	14	TRBJ2-7	-	-	CASSGPGPGGEQYF	TGTGCCAGCAGCGGACCGGGACCTGGGGGGGAGCAGTACTTC
TRBV7-3	14	TRBJ2-1	-	TRBD2	CASSLTSSGNEQFF	TGTGCCAGCAGCTTAACCTCTAGCGGCAATGAGCAGTTCTTC
TRBV6-5	12	TRBJ1-5	-	-	CASRRGDQPQHF	TGTGCCAGCAGAAGGGGTGACCAGCCCCAGCATTTT
TRBV6-5	16	TRBJ2-7	-	-	CASSYSRTRASYEQYF	TGTGCCAGCAGTTACTCAAGGACTCGAGCTTCCTACGAGCAGTACTTC
TRBV3-1/TRBV3-2	16	TRBJ2-7	-	-	CASSPVGRDKTYEQYF	TGTGCCAGCAGCCCTGTGGGGCGGGACAAGACCTACGAGCAGTACTTC
TRBV5-1	17	TRBJ1-3	-	TRBD1	CASSPRAGTDSGNTIYF	TGCGCCAGCAGCCCACGCGCGGGGACAGACTCTGGAAACACCATATATTTT
TRBV9	14	TRBJ1-1	-	TRBD1	CASSPRQGITEAFF	TGTGCCAGCAGCCCAAGACAGGGGATCACTGAAGCTTTCTTT
TRBV6-6	17	TRBJ2-7	-	TRBD2	CASSPGLAGASSYEQYF	TGTGCCAGCAGTCCGGGACTAGCGGGGGCGAGCTCCTACGAGCAGTACTTC
TRBV28	14	TRBJ2-7	once	-	CASSLDGTGYEQYF	TGTGCCAGCAGTTTAGACGGCACGGGATACGAGCAGTACTTC
TRBV7-2	13	TRBJ2-5	-	-	CASSLFRKETQYF	TGTGCCAGCAGCTTATTCAGAAAAGAGACCCAGTACTTC